Listed here is a single TCR beta chain. Authors' processing steps: Amplified reference gene primers provided the basis for estimating nucleated cell counts. Libraries were prepared by immunoSEQ multiplex PCR; TCRdb keeps only in-frame clonotypes and omits some of them. The V and J calls and clone size were taken over from that table, and D and trimming were inferred from the DNA. The table has about 200,000 clones, about three quarters seen once. With 2 bases clipped from V and 3 bases from J, the junction kept 3 bases outside the gene matches. This CDR3 comprises 16 residues. Germline V gene data show CDR1 as SGHTA and CDR2 as FQGNSA. This sample was included in a study of blood T cell repertoires in COVID-19. For the study at large: The study drew acute and convalescent COVID-19 samples from the United States, Italy and Spain. Nucleic acid was either cDNA or gDNA, and it came from T cells, B-cell-depleted T cells, or PBMCs.

This clonotype originated in a woman of 80 years or more with active or convalescent COVID-19. What was sequenced was peripheral blood. The rearrangement joins TRBV7-2 to TRBJ2-5; TRBD2 aligns across 13 bases. In DNA form, the CDR3 reads TGTGCCAGCAGCTTACAACTAGCGGGGGGGAAAGAGACCCAGTACTTC. Translated, it gives CASSLQLAGGKETQYF.